One and the same sample provided the 11 T cell receptor beta chains below, sequenced in a study of blood T cell repertoires in COVID-19. The data were produced by immunoSEQ multiplex PCR, yet TCRdb's version contains in-frame clones alone and is incomplete. The data contain 350,000 to 400,000 clones, 80% to 90% of them singletons. The sample consisted of peripheral blood. The receptors shown here come from a woman in her twenties or thirties with COVID-19, enrolled during active disease.

The V call is TRBV4-2, the J call TRBJ2-3, with 15 nucleotides matching TRBD2. The ends lost 2 bases at V and 2 bases at J; junction bases unmatched: 14. CDR3 length equals 21 residues. From germline, CDR1 is LGHNA and CDR2 YNFKEQ. CDR3 nucleotide sequence: TGTGCCAGCAGCCAACGCGCCGGGACTAGCGGGGGGTATTCCATCACAGATACGCAGTATTTT. Its protein product is CASSQRAGTSGGYSITDTQYF.

The chain joins TRBV30 to TRBJ2-2, with D tentatively TRBD1 (6 bases). Germline-derived CDR1 and CDR2 are GTSNPN and SVGIG (reference sequence). This CDR3 is 15 amino acids long. The V gene lost 2 bases and the J gene lost 6 bases, with 16 bases spanning the gap. The CDR3 sequence: CAWSPSRGRAGELFF. DNA of the CDR3: TGTGCCTGGAGTCCCTCCAGGGGTAGAGCCGGGGAGCTGTTTTTT.

This chain joins TRBV21-1 and TRBJ1-1. TRBV21-1 is labeled a pseudogene. The CDR3 has 13 residues. CDR3 sequence: CASSKPPEGKAFF. CDR3 bases: TGTGCCAGCAGCAAACCTCCGGAGGGGAAAGCTTTCTTT.

The J gene is TRBJ2-2, the V gene TRBV24-1; D may be TRBD2 (6 bases). The CDR3 spans 16 residues. V gave up 9 bases and J gave up 6 bases, with 22 bases separating them. Germline values: CDR1 KGHDR, CDR2 SFDVKD. In DNA form, the CDR3 reads TGTGCCACCGAGGGAAACTTGCTTTGGGGGGCCGGGGAGCTGTTTTTT. Translating gives CATEGNLLWGAGELFF.

The chain recombines TRBV7-2 with TRBJ1-2; D ambiguous. Germline CDR1 reads SGHTA; CDR2 reads FQGNSA. V lost 1 base and J 6 bases, leaving 15 bases between the germline ends. CDR3 length equals 15 residues. The CDR3 coding sequence is TGTGCCAGCAGCTTAGATGCGGGGTCGTTGGATGGCTACACCTTC. This sequence encodes CASSLDAGSLDGYTF.

This clone was recorded once. This rearrangement joins TRBV7-6 to TRBJ2-5; maybe TRBD2 (7 bases). The length of the CDR3 is 15 residues. CDR1 SGHVS and CDR2 FNYEAQ come from the germline V gene. The V end was cut by 6 bases, the J end by 2 bases, with 16 bases between. The CDR3 DNA is TGTGCCAGCAGATTTGGGGGGGCGAAGCAAGAGACCCAGTACTTC. Encoded protein: CASRFGGAKQETQYF.

V gene TRBV7-2 combines with J gene TRBJ1-2; D is uncertain. In germline, CDR1 is SGHTA, CDR2 FQGNSA. V lost 1 base and J 8 bases, leaving 26 bases between the germline ends. This CDR3 is built from 18 residues. The CDR3 DNA sequence: TGTGCCAGCAGCTTAGTCCCTGGGCGTAGAAGTGGGGAGGTAGGCTACACCTTC. The encoded protein is CASSLVPGRRSGEVGYTF.

The chain is built from TRBV6-1 and TRBJ2-5; D gene uncertain. CDR3 size: 14 residues. Germline V gene lookup returns CDR1 MNHNS and CDR2 SASEGT. Deletions cut 1 base from V and 1 base from J, with 7 bases between. CDR3 bases: TGTGCCAGCAGTGAAGGTTCGGTCCAAGAGACCCAGTACTTC. Its protein product is CASSEGSVQETQYF.

This clone was picked up a small number of times. The chain combines TRBV4-1 with TRBJ1-1; D is unresolved. Germline CDR1 reads MGHRA; CDR2 reads YSYEKL. The germline V and J ends were trimmed by 6 bases and 1 base, with 9 bases remaining between them. CDR3 length: 13 amino acids. The CDR3 sequence: CASSPGWNTEAFF. In DNA form, the CDR3 reads TGCGCCAGCAGTCCCGGGTGGAACACTGAAGCTTTCTTT.

The gene calls are TRBV2 and TRBJ1-1; weak D call: TRBD1 (6 bases). The CDR3 contains 15 residues. Germline V CDR1 and CDR2: SNHLY, FYNNEI. Trimming removed 1 base from V and 5 bases from J, with 14 bases in between. The CDR3 sequence is CASSEEAQGITEAFF. In DNA, the CDR3 is TGTGCCAGCAGTGAAGAGGCGCAGGGGATTACTGAAGCTTTCTTT.

This sequence joins TRBV6-5 and TRBJ1-6, with TRBD1 matching over 8 bases. This CDR3 has 14 residues. CDR1 and CDR2 from the germline V gene are MNHEY and SVGAGI. V trimming: 6 bases; J trimming: 6 bases; junction bases outside the gene matches: 4. The CDR3 DNA reads TGTGCCAGCAGCCAGGACAGGGTTAATTCACCCCTCCACTTT. Translating gives CASSQDRVNSPLHF.